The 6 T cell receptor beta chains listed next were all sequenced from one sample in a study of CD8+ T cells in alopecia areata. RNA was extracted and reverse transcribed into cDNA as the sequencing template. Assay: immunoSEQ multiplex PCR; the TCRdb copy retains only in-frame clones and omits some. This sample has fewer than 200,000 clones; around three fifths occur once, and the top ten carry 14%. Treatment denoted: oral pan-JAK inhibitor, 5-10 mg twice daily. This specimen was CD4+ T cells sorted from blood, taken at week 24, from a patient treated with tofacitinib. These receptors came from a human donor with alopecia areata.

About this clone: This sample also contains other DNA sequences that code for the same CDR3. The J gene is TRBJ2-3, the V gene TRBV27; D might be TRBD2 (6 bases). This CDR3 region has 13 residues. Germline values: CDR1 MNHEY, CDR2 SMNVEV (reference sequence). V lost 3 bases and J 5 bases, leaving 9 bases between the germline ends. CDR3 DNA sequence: TGTGCCAGCAGTTTCCGGGGAGGAGATACGCAGTATTTT. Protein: CASSFRGGDTQYF.

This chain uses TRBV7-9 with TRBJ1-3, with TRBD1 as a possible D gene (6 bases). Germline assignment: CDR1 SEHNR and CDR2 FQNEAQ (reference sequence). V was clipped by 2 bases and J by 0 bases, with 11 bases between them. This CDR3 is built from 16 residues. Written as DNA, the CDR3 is TGTGCCAGCAGCTTATTGGCAGGGGTCTCTGGAAACACCATATATTTT. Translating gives CASSLLAGVSGNTIYF.

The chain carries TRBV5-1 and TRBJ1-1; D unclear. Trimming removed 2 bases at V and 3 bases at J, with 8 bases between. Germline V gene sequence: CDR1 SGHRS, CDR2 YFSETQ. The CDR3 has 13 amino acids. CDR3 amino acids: CASSLTRDTEAFF. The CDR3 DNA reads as TGCGCCAGCAGCTTAACCCGGGACACTGAAGCTTTCTTT.

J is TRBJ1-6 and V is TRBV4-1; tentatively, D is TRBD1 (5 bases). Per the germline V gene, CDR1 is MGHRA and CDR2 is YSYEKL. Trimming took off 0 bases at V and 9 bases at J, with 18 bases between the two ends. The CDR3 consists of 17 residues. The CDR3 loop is CASSQERDQTRSSPLHF. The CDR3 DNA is TGCGCCAGCAGCCAAGAAAGGGACCAGACGAGGAGTTCACCCCTCCACTTT.

The CDR3 DNA follows: TGTGCCAGCAGTAGCGGGGGGGCTGAGCGCATTCAGTACTTC. This gives the protein CASSSGGAERIQYF. The J gene is TRBJ2-4, the V gene TRBV7-2; TRBD2 matches 11 bases. The CDR3 runs to 14 residues. Trimming at V came to 6 bases and at J to 9 bases, leaving 7 bases not matched to a gene. Germline values: CDR1 SGHTA, CDR2 FQGNSA.

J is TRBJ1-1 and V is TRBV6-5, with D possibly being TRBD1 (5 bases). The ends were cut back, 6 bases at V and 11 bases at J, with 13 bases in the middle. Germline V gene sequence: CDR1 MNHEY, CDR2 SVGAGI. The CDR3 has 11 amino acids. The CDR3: CASRRRGEAFF. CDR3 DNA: TGTGCCAGCAGAAGAAGAGGGGAGGCTTTCTTT.